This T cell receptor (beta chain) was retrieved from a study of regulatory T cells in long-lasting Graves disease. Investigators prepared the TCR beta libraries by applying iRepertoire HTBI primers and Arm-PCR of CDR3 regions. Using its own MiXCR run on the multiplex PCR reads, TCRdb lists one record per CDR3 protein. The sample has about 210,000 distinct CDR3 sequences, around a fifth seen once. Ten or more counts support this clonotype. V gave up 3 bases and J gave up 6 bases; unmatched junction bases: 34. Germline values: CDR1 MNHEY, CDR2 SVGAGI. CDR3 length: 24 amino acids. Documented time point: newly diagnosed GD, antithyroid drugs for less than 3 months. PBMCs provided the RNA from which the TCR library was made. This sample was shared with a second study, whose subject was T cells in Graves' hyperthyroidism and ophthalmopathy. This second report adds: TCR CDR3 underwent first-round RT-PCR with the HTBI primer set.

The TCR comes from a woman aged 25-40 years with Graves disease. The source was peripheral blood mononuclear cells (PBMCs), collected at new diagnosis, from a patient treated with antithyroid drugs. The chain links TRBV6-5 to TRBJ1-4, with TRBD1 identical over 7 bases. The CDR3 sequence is CASSYQETGTDLFEALMRHEKLFF. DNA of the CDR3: TGTGCCAGCAGTTATCAGGAAACCGGGACAGACCTATTTGAGGCCCTAATGCGTCATGAAAAACTGTTTTTT.